This TCR beta chain was sequenced in a study of blood T cell repertoires in COVID-19. Study-wide background: Spain, Italy and the United States supplied samples that represented acute and convalescent COVID-19.

Germline CDR1 reads SGHVS; CDR2 reads FQNEAQ. With 5 bases removed from V and 6 bases from J, the gap between germline ends came to 20 bases. There are 17 residues in the CDR3. Authors' methods: Researchers report that nucleated cell counts were estimated from reference gene primer amplification. Libraries were prepared by immunoSEQ multiplex PCR; TCRdb keeps only in-frame clonotypes and omits some of them. D and trimming were read from the DNA, whereas the V and J calls and clone size are those reported in that table. Of 100,000 to 150,000 clones in the sample, 55% to 75% were seen once. This clonotype was sampled from a woman in her 70s with acute or convalescent COVID-19. The sequenced material came from peripheral blood. V and J are TRBV7-8 and TRBJ1-6; D perhaps matches TRBD1 (6 bases). In DNA, the CDR3 is TGTGCCAGCAGCAAGGCAGGGGCGCAAAACACTAATTCACCCCTCCACTTT. Amino acids: CASSKAGAQNTNSPLHF.